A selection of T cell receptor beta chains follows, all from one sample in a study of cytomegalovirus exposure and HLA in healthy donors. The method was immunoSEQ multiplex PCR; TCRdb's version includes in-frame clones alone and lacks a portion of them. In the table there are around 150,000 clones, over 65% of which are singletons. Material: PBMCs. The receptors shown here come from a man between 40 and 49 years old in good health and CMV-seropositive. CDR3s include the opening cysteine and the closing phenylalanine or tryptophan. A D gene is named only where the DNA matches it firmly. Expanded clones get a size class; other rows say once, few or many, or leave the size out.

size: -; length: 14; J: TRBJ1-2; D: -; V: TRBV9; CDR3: CASSPRVLVDGYTF; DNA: TGTGCCAGCAGCCCCCGGGTTCTCGTGGATGGCTACACCTTC
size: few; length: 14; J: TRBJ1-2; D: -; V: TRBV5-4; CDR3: CASSQARSNYGYTF; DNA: TGTGCCAGCAGCCAGGCGCGTTCTAACTATGGCTACACCTTC
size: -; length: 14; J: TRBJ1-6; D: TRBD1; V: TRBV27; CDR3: CASSLVQGHSPLHF; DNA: TGTGCCAGCAGTTTAGTACAGGGGCATTCACCCCTCCACTTT
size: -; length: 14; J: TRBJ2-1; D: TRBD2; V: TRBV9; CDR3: CASSVRGDHYEQFF; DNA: TGTGCCAGCAGCGTCCGGGGGGACCACTATGAGCAGTTCTTC
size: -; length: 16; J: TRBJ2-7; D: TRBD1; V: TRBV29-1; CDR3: CSVRSSRDRGIYEQYF; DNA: TGCAGCGTCCGCTCGAGCCGGGACAGGGGGATCTACGAGCAGTACTTC
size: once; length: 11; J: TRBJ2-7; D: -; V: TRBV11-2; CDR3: CASSEFAEQYF; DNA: TGTGCCAGCAGCGAGTTCGCCGAGCAGTACTTC
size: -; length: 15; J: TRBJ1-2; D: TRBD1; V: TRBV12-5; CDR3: CASGLVGQGGYGYTF; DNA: TGTGCTAGTGGTTTGGTCGGACAGGGCGGCTATGGCTACACCTTC
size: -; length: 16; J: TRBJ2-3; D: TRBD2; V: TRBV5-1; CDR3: CASSSEAGGAVDTQYF; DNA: TGCGCCAGCAGCTCCGAAGCGGGGGGAGCGGTAGATACGCAGTATTTT
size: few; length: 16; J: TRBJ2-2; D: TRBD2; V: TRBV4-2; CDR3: CASSQGGGGGTGELFF; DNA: TGTGCCAGCAGCCAAGGTGGCGGGGGAGGCACCGGGGAGCTGTTTTTT
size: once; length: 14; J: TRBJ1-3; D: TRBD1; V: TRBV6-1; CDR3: CASARQGAGNTIYF; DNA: TGTGCCAGCGCTCGACAGGGAGCTGGAAACACCATATATTTT
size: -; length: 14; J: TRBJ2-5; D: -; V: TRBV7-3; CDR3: CASSSVGSGGTQYF; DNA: TGTGCCAGCAGCTCGGTGGGGTCAGGAGGGACCCAGTACTTC
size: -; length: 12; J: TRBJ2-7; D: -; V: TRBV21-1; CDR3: CASSGDRVEQYF; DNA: TGTGCCAGCAGCGGGGACAGGGTCGAGCAGTACTTC
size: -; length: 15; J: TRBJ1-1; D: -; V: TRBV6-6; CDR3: CASSYQAPGNTEAFF; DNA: TGTGCCAGCAGTTACCAAGCCCCAGGGAACACTGAAGCTTTCTTT